This T cell receptor (beta chain) originates from a study of blood T cell repertoires in COVID-19. Study in general: Specimens from acute and convalescent COVID-19 originated in the United States, Italy and Spain. T cells, B-cell-depleted T cells, or PBMCs supplied cDNA or gDNA.

Under the authors' procedure: Scientists estimated how many nucleated cells there were by amplifying reference gene primers. Using immunoSEQ multiplex PCR, the repertoire was profiled, and TCRdb retains in-frame clones only, with some absent. The V and J calls and clone size come from that table; D and trimming were worked out from the DNA. The data show about 230,000 clones, more than 65% seen once. The CDR3 extends over 15 amino acids. Germline CDR1 and CDR2: SGDLS and YYNGEE. V lost 4 bases, J lost 7 bases, and 11 bases stayed unmatched. This clone was observed once. The sequenced sample consisted of peripheral blood. This chain links TRBV9 with TRBJ1-5; 7 nucleotides align to TRBD1. This receptor was identified in a woman aged 40 to 50 who had recovered from COVID-19. CDR3 protein: CASSMTGIVGQPQHF. DNA of the CDR3: TGTGCCAGCAGCATGACAGGGATAGTAGGGCAGCCCCAGCATTTT.